The source of this TCR beta chain is a study of control samples from healthy donors and cancer patients. CDR1 SQVTM and CDR2 ANQGSEA come from the germline V gene. The CDR3 contains 12 residues. The J segment lost 3 bases and the V segment lost 7 bases, leaving 5 bases of the junction unmatched. Repertoires were generated with immunoSEQ multiplex PCR, while TCRdb's copy carries only in-frame clones and drops some. Of 100,000 or so clones in the sample, over 60% were seen once. The sample taken for sequencing was blood. The chain links TRBV29-1 to TRBJ2-7, with 8 bases fitting TRBD1. The clonotype comes from a woman aged 25 to 45 in good health. CDR3 region: CSAGTGGYEQYF. The CDR3 DNA reads TGCAGCGCCGGGACAGGAGGCTACGAGCAGTACTTC.